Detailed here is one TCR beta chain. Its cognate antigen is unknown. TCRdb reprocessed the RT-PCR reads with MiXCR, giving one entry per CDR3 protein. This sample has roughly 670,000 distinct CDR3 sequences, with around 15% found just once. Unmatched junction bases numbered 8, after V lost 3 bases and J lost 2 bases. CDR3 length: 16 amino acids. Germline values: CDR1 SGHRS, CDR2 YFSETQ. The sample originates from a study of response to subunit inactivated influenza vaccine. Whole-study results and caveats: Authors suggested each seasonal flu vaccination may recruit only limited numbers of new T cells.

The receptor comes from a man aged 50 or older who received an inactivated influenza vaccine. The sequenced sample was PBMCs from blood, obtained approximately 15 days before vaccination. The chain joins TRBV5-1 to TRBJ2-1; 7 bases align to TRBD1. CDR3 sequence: CASSYRQGSAYNEQFF. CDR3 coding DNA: TGCGCCAGCAGCTACAGACAGGGAAGTGCCTACAATGAGCAGTTCTTC. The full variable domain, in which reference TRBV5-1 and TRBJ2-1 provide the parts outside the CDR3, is KAGVTQTPRYLIKTRGQQVTLSCSPISGHRSVSWYQQTPGQGLQFLFEYFSETQRNKGNFPGRFSGRQFSNSRSEMNVSTLELGDSALYLCASSYRQGSAYNEQFFGPGTRLTVL.